Below, one TCR beta chain is given with its context. Via MiXCR, TCRdb re-called the 5' RACE reads, giving one row per CDR3 protein. The data show roughly 300,000 distinct CDR3 sequences, with approximately 15% seen just once and 20% to 25% held by the top ten. The data belong to a study of T-cell memory formation after mild COVID-19. The CDR3 loop spans 13 amino acids. Trimming shortened V by 7 bases and J by 0 bases, and 9 bases separated the two germline ends. CDR1 is SQVTM, CDR2 ANQGSEA, per germline. The clonotype was recovered from a man aged 18 to 35 who had mild COVID-19 (a few samples of this study predate the infection). Cell type and time point are not known. This chain links TRBV29-1 with TRBJ2-2; D is unclear. The source material was PBMCs or a T cell subset sorted from them (not recorded which). The chain's CDR3 is CSATKSNTGELFF. In DNA, the CDR3 is TGCAGCGCGACAAAGTCGAACACCGGGGAGCTGTTTTTT.